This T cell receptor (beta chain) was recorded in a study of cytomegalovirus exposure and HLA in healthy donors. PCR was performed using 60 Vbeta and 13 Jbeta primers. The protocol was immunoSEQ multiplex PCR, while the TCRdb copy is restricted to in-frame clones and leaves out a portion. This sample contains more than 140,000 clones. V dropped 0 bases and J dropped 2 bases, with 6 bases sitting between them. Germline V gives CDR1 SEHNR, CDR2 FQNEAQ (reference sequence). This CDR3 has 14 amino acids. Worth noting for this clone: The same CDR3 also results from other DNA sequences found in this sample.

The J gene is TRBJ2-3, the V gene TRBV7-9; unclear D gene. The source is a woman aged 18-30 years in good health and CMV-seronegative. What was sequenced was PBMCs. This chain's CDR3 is CASSLAQSTDTQYF. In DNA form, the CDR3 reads TGTGCCAGCAGCTTAGCACAGTCCACAGATACGCAGTATTTT. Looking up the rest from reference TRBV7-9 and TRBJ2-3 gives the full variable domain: DTGVSQNPRHKITKRGQNVTFRCDPISEHNRLYWYRQTLGQGPEFLTYFQNEAQLEKSRLLSDRFSAERPKGSFSTLEIQRTEQGDSAMYLCASSLAQSTDTQYFGPGTRLTVL.